This T cell receptor (beta chain) was identified during a study of graft-versus-host responses after intestinal transplantation. A remark on this clone: Its antigen is unknown.

The protocol was immunoSEQ multiplex PCR, while the TCRdb copy is restricted to in-frame clones and leaves out a portion. This table holds under 130,000 clones, over 85% found once. The CDR3 contains 14 residues. Per germline, CDR1 SGDLS and CDR2 YYNGEE. The V and J ends lost 4 bases and 1 base respectively, with 11 bases between them. The clonotype was recovered from a human donor who received an intestinal transplant. The specimen comprised unstimulated CD8+ T cells sorted from spleen or lymph node cells, sampled before intestinal transplant. The chain is built from TRBV9 and TRBJ1-1; D gene ambiguous. The CDR3: CASSPGSGNTEAFF. The CDR3 bases are TGTGCCAGCAGCCCGGGGAGCGGGAACACTGAAGCTTTCTTT.